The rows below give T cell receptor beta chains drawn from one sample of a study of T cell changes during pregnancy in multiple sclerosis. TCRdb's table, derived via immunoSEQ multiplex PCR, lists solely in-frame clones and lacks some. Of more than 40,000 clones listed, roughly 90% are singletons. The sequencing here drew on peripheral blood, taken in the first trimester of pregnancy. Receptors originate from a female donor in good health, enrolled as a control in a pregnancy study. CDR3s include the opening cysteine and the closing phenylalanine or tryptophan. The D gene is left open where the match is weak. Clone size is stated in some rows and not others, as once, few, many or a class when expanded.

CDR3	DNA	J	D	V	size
CASSEAGNTIYF	TGTGCCAGCTCTGAGGCGGGAAACACCATATATTTT	TRBJ1-3	.	TRBV28	.
CASSTYLQGSNEKLFF	TGTGCCAGTAGCACCTACCTACAGGGATCTAATGAAAAACTGTTTTTT	TRBJ1-4	.	TRBV19	.
CASSTIYLGQGGVQPQHF	TGTGCCAGTAGTACGATATACCTAGGACAGGGCGGGGTTCAGCCCCAGCATTTT	TRBJ1-5	TRBD1	TRBV19	.
CATSKGGDSSYEQYF	TGTGCCACCAGTAAGGGGGGGGACTCGTCCTACGAGCAGTACTTC	TRBJ2-7	.	TRBV15	.
CASSESGFGGLAGVNEQFF	TGTGCCAGCAGTGAATCCGGTTTTGGGGGACTAGCGGGAGTAAATGAGCAGTTCTTC	TRBJ2-1	TRBD2	TRBV2	.
CASSSGQVPTYEQYF	TGTGCCAGCTCATCCGGACAGGTGCCAACCTACGAGCAGTACTTC	TRBJ2-7	TRBD1	TRBV18	.
CATSRPDRGHEQYF	TGTGCCACCAGCAGACCGGACAGGGGACACGAGCAGTACTTC	TRBJ2-7	TRBD1	TRBV15	.
CASSLAGQGHYEQYF	TGTGCCAGCAGCTTAGCGGGACAGGGACACTACGAGCAGTACTTC	TRBJ2-7	TRBD1	TRBV7-8	.
CATTPTVQAYNEQFF	TGTGCCACCACCCCGACGGTCCAGGCCTACAATGAGCAGTTCTTC	TRBJ2-1	.	TRBV15	once
CASTPSQAHYGYTF	TGTGCCAGTACCCCCTCCCAGGCGCACTATGGCTACACCTTC	TRBJ1-2	.	TRBV19	once
CASSLTGGTDTQYF	TGTGCCAGCAGCTTAACCGGGGGCACAGATACGCAGTATTTT	TRBJ2-3	.	TRBV7-3	.
CASSLNQGSGEQYF	TGTGCCAGCAGCTTAAATCAGGGCTCAGGCGAGCAGTACTTC	TRBJ2-7	.	TRBV11-3	once
CASSFRFAGVYSGYTF	TGTGCCAGCAGCTTCCGGTTTGCAGGGGTCTATAGTGGCTACACCTTC	TRBJ1-2	.	TRBV7-2	.
CASSVGWLTNEKLFF	TGTGCCAGCAGCGTAGGGTGGCTGACTAATGAAAAACTGTTTTTT	TRBJ1-4	.	TRBV9	.
CAWSVLGGANTGELFF	TGTGCCTGGAGTGTATTAGGCGGGGCGAACACCGGGGAGCTGTTTTTT	TRBJ2-2	.	TRBV30	.
CASSQGTGENIQYF	TGTGCCAGCAGCCAAGGGACAGGGGAAAACATTCAGTACTTC	TRBJ2-4	TRBD1	TRBV14	.
CASSQDRGMGELFF	TGCGCCAGCAGCCAAGATCGAGGGATGGGGGAGCTGTTTTTT	TRBJ2-2	.	TRBV4-3	.
CASSIPGGNSPLHF	TGTGCCAGTAGTATCCCAGGAGGCAATTCACCCCTCCACTTT	TRBJ1-6	.	TRBV19	.
CASSLGGARSYEQFF	TGTGCCAGCAGCTTAGGGGGGGCCAGGAGCTATGAGCAGTTCTTC	TRBJ2-1	.	TRBV7-3	.
CASSSLGGGNQPQHF	TGTGCCAGCAGTTCCTTAGGGGGGGGGAATCAGCCCCAGCATTTT	TRBJ1-5	.	TRBV28	.
CSVEGTSGNPNEQFF	TGCAGCGTTGAAGGGACTAGCGGGAATCCCAATGAGCAGTTCTTC	TRBJ2-1	TRBD2	TRBV29-1	.
CASRGQTLYEQYF	TGTGCCAGTAGGGGACAGACCCTCTACGAGCAGTACTTC	TRBJ2-7	TRBD1	TRBV19	.
CASSEAHYGQLTGELFF	TGTGCCAGCAGTGAAGCCCACTACGGACAGCTCACCGGGGAGCTGTTTTTT	TRBJ2-2	.	TRBV2	few
CASTQQGSSYEQYF	TGTGCCAGCACCCAACAGGGGAGCTCCTACGAGCAGTACTTC	TRBJ2-7	TRBD1	TRBV2	.
CASSTTGGAYGYTF	TGTGCCAGCAGTACTACAGGGGGCGCCTATGGCTACACCTTC	TRBJ1-2	TRBD1	TRBV2	.
CASSLGGDANEQYF	TGTGCCAGCAGTTTGGGAGGGGATGCTAACGAGCAGTACTTC	TRBJ2-7	TRBD2	TRBV28	.
CAISGATFYEQYF	TGTGCCATCAGTGGGGCGACCTTCTACGAGCAGTACTTC	TRBJ2-7	.	TRBV10-3	.
CASSKGQDGILANEQFF	TGTGCCAGCAGCAAGGGACAGGATGGTATCCTGGCCAATGAGCAGTTCTTC	TRBJ2-1	TRBD1	TRBV5-4	.